One and the same sample provided the 8 T cell receptor beta chains below, sequenced in a study of identical twins. MiXCR was run by TCRdb on the 5' RACE reads, yielding one entry per CDR3 protein. This sample has around 450,000 distinct CDR3 sequences, with about 14% found just once. These records were also assigned to another study, of yellow fever vaccine responses in identical twins.

The specimen was CD4+ T cells sorted from blood. The receptor source for this set is a woman aged 18-29 years in good health.

This clonotype has more than one count but fewer than ten. The chain is built from TRBV6-2 or TRBV6-3 and TRBJ2-1; no clear D. Trimming cost V 6 bases and J 0 bases, with 12 bases left between them. The CDR3 consists of 15 residues. Per germline, CDR1 MNHEY and CDR2 SVGEGT. CDR3 protein: CASSQPDRSYNEQFF. The CDR3 bases are TGTGCCAGCAGCCAACCGGACCGCTCCTACAATGAGCAGTTCTTC.

The V and J genes are TRBV6-5 and TRBJ1-3; TRBD1 matches 10 bases. The CDR3 is 16 residues long. Germline CDR1 and CDR2: MNHEY and SVGAGI. The V segment lost 3 bases and the J segment 4 bases; nucleotides outside the gene matches: 6. The CDR3 region is CASSYLRDRGGNTIYF. The CDR3 DNA reads TGTGCCAGCAGTTATCTCCGGGACAGGGGAGGAAACACCATATATTTT.

This chain links TRBV12-3 or TRBV12-4 with TRBJ2-1; 10 bases match TRBD1. The CDR3 consists of 15 residues. V was pared by 5 bases and J by 7 bases, with 8 bases of the junction left unmatched. The DNA of the CDR3 is TGTGCCAGCAGTCCCGGGACAGGGGCTGGAAATGAGCAGTTCTTC. It codes for CASSPGTGAGNEQFF.

This clonotype was picked up many times. The chain recombines TRBV10-3 with TRBJ2-5, with D tentatively TRBD2 (6 bases). This CDR3 contains 12 residues. V gave up 10 bases and J gave up 1 base, with 10 bases separating them. Germline CDR1 reads ENHRY; CDR2 reads SYGVKD. CDR3 region: CATRTTQETQYF. The CDR3 coding sequence is TGTGCCACCAGGACTACCCAAGAGACCCAGTACTTC.

The chain has TRBV20-1 and TRBJ2-1; 11 bases agree with TRBD2. After removal of 0 bases from V and 2 bases from J, the junction contained 12 bases not matched to a gene. CDR1 and CDR2 from the germline V gene are DFQATT and SNEGSKA (reference sequence). The CDR3 totals 19 residues. The CDR3 loop reads CSARDRPASGRNAYNEQFF. In DNA, the CDR3 is TGCAGTGCTAGAGATCGTCCGGCTAGCGGGAGGAACGCCTACAATGAGCAGTTCTTC.

The chain uses TRBV20-1 and TRBJ2-3; 14 bases align to TRBD2. CDR3 length equals 17 residues. The germline gives CDR1 DFQATT, CDR2 SNEGSKA (reference sequence). Trimming cost V 4 bases and J 6 bases; bases outside gene matches: 12. In DNA form, the CDR3 reads TGCAGTGCTACGGGGGGACTAGCGGGAGCCGGTCCTGATACGCAGTATTTT. Translated: CSATGGLAGAGPDTQYF.

This clonotype was detected a few times. The chain carries TRBV20-1 and TRBJ1-2, with D uncertain. Germline lookup yields CDR1 DFQATT and CDR2 SNEGSKA (reference sequence). This CDR3 is built from 13 residues. Trimming left V 0 bases short and J 4 bases short, with 9 bases between. The CDR3 region is CSAREAQGYGYTF. As DNA, the CDR3 is TGCAGTGCTAGAGAGGCCCAAGGCTATGGCTACACCTTC.

The chain has TRBV15 and TRBJ2-5, with 7 bases that match TRBD1. With V trimmed by 0 bases and J by 3 bases, 4 bases remained unmatched. The germline V gene has CDR1 LNHNV and CDR2 YYDKDF (reference sequence). CDR3 length: 15 residues. The CDR3, as DNA: TGTGCCACCAGCAGAGATTTGACAGGGAAAGAGACCCAGTACTTC. As protein: CATSRDLTGKETQYF.